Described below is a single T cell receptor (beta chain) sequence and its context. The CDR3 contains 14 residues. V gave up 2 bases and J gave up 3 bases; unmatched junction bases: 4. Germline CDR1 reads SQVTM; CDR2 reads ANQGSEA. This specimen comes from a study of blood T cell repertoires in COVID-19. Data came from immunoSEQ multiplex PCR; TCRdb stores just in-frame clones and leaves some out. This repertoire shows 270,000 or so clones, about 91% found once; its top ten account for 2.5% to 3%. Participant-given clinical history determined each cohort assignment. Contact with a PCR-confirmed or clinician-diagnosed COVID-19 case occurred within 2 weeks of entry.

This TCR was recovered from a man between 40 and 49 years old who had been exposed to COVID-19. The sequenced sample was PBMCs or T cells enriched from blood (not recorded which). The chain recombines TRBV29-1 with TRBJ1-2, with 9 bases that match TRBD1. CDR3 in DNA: TGCAGCGTTGAACCTACAGGGGGCGACTATGGCTACACCTTC. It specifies CSVEPTGGDYGYTF.